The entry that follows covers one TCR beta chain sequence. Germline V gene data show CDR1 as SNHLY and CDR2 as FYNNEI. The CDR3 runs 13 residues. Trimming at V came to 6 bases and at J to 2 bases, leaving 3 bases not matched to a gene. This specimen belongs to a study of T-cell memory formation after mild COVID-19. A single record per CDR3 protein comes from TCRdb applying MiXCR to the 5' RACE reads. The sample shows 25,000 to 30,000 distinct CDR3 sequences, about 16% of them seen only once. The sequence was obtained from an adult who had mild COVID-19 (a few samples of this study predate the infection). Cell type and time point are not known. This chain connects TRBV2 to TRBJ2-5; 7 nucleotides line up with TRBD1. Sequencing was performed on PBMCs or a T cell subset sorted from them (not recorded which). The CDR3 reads CASSTGQQETQYF. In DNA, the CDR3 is TGTGCCAGCAGCACGGGACAGCAAGAGACCCAGTACTTC.